The entry below gives a single T cell receptor (beta chain) sequence along with its context. As every portion of the isolated RNA was reverse transcribed, the sequencing read expressed TCRB transcripts. Repertoires were generated with immunoSEQ multiplex PCR, while TCRdb's copy carries only in-frame clones and drops some. The top ten clones hold roughly 0.74% of a sample with about 150,000 clones, about a tenth of them seen once. This entry is derived from a study of beta chain features in type 1 diabetes. This CDR3 is built from 14 residues. Trimming left V 6 bases short and J 0 bases short, with 12 bases between. CDR1 GTSNPN and CDR2 SVGIG come from the germline V gene (reference sequence).

The sample was central memory CD4+ T cells from blood. The sequence was obtained from a man aged 18-30 years in good health. The chain carries TRBV30 and TRBJ1-5; a weak D match, TRBD1 (6 bases). The CDR3 coding sequence is TGTGCCTGCCGACAGGCGTATAGCAATCAGCCCCAGCATTTT. It codes for CACRQAYSNQPQHF.